This TCR beta chain was observed in a study of technical replicates of blood from four donors. The assay was immunoSEQ multiplex PCR, and TCRdb's table has in-frame clones only and misses some. The data hold around 57,000 clones, with around 97% observed a single time. The CDR3 loop spans 13 amino acids. V lost 3 bases to trimming and J lost 7 bases, with 7 bases between them. Germline V gives CDR1 LNHDA, CDR2 SQIVND (reference sequence). The TCR sequence derives from a human donor in good health. This rearrangement joins TRBV19 to TRBJ1-6; unclear D gene. Sequenced material: T cells isolated from PBMCs. CDR3: CASSIQENSPLHF. CDR3 nucleotides: TGTGCCAGTAGTATCCAGGAAAATTCACCCCTCCACTTT. Full variable domain (missing parts from reference TRBV19 and TRBJ1-6): DGGITQSPKYLFRKEGQNVTLSCEQNLNHDAMYWYRQDPGQGLRLIYYSQIVNDFQKGDIAEGYSVSREKKESFPLTVTSAQKNPTAFYLCASSIQENSPLHFGNGTRLTVT.